This TCR beta chain was recovered during a study of blood T cell repertoires in COVID-19. This clone has just a few counts. In the original analysis: Reference gene primer amplification gave estimated nucleated cell counts. The repertoire was sequenced with immunoSEQ multiplex PCR; TCRdb's copy has only in-frame clones and lacks some. V and J calls and clone size are those listed in that table; D and trimming were worked out from the DNA. The sample lists over 250,000 clones, 80% to 90% occurring once. The V end was cut by 1 base, the J end by 9 bases, with 10 bases between. Germline V lookup: CDR1 SGHNT, CDR2 YENEEA. The CDR3 length is 13 residues.

The J gene is TRBJ1-5, the V gene TRBV11-3; D unresolved. This clonotype originated in a woman in her seventies with COVID-19, enrolled during active disease. The specimen was peripheral blood. CDR3 residues: CASSLGGAGPQHF. The CDR3 nucleotides read TGTGCCAGCAGCTTAGGGGGTGCGGGGCCCCAGCATTTT.